These T cell receptor beta chains were read from a single sample in a study of human T cells and chemical hapten exposure. MiXCR, run by TCRdb on the RACE reads, gives a single entry per CDR3 protein. Among about 70,000 distinct CDR3 sequences listed, about 8.5% were seen once. This specimen was whole blood, taken in connection with sensitization to the hapten diphenylcyclopropenone (DPC). The receptor set was obtained from a woman between 45 and 65 years old with alopecia areata. Some clones in this sample may be carry-over from other donors' samples. Each CDR3 is given with its conserved first and last residue. Each record gives: V gene, clone size, D gene, J gene, CDR3 DNA, CDR3 protein. D genes are given only for firm matches. Clone size appears in some rows only: once, few, many, or a class for an expanded clone.

>TRBV19|-|-|TRBJ2-1
TGTGCCAGTAGACCGGACCGAAGCTCCTACAATGAGCAGTTCTTC
CASRPDRSSYNEQFF
>TRBV5-1|many|-|TRBJ1-1
TGCGCCAGCAGCCGGGAGGGGAGAGCTATGAACACTGAAGCTTTCTTT
CASSREGRAMNTEAFF
>TRBV5-1|-|TRBD2|TRBJ2-1
TGCGCCAGCAGCCAGAGCGGGGGCACCTACAATGAGCAGTTCTTC
CASSQSGGTYNEQFF
>TRBV2|few|-|TRBJ1-2
TGTGCCAGCAGCGTGAGAAACTATGGCTACACCTTC
CASSVRNYGYTF
>TRBV30|-|-|TRBJ1-2
TGTGCCTGGAGAGGCGACAAGGCCCGCTATGGCTACACCTTC
CAWRGDKARYGYTF
>TRBV12-5|many|-|TRBJ1-1
TGTGCTAGTGGTTTGGTACGTTTGAACACTGAAGCTTTCTTT
CASGLVRLNTEAFF
>TRBV5-1|-|-|TRBJ2-7
TGCGCCAGCAGCCTGGGGGCCCCGGGACCCGAGCAGTACTTC
CASSLGAPGPEQYF
>TRBV28|few|-|TRBJ2-7
TGTGCCAGCAGCCCCCGGGCGCGGTACGAGCAGTACTTC
CASSPRARYEQYF
>TRBV4-1|many|TRBD2|TRBJ2-3
TGCGCCAGCAGCCTAAAGGCGGGAGGAGATACGCAGTATTTT
CASSLKAGGDTQYF
>TRBV7-6|many|-|TRBJ1-1
TGTGCCAGCAGCTTAGAGGGGGGGGCAAATGAAGCTTTCTTT
CASSLEGGANEAFF
>TRBV4-3|-|-|TRBJ2-2
TGCGCCAGCAGCCAAGATTTCAGGGGTGGCGGGGAGCTGTTTTTT
CASSQDFRGGGELFF
>TRBV12-3/TRBV12-4|-|-|TRBJ2-1
TGTGCCAGCAGTGGCCGCCTAGAGGTCCCCTACAATGAGCAGTTCTTC
CASSGRLEVPYNEQFF
>TRBV2|few|TRBD2|TRBJ2-5
TGTGCCAGCAGTGAACTAGCGGGGTTGGAGACCCAGTACTTC
CASSELAGLETQYF
>TRBV12-3/TRBV12-4|-|-|TRBJ1-6
TGTGCCAGCTCCTTTAAATGGGGGTCTAATTCACCCCTCCACTTT
CASSFKWGSNSPLHF
>TRBV7-7|-|-|TRBJ1-4
TGTGCCAGCAGCCCGGGAACGCGTGAAAAACTGTTTTTT
CASSPGTREKLFF
>TRBV28|few|-|TRBJ1-1
TGTGCCAGCACCCTAGGGACGGCGAACACTGAAGCTTTCTTT
CASTLGTANTEAFF
>TRBV6-5|-|-|TRBJ1-2
TGTGCCAGCAGTTACAGAAGGGATCAAGGGATTTACACCTTC
CASSYRRDQGIYTF
>TRBV28|few|-|TRBJ2-1
TGTGCCAGCAGCCAAGGGGGCGGGAGCAATGAGCAGTTCTTC
CASSQGGGSNEQFF
>TRBV15|few|-|TRBJ2-7
TGTGCCACCAGCACGGGATCCTACGAGCAGTACTTC
CATSTGSYEQYF
>TRBV6-5|many|-|TRBJ1-1
TGTGCCAGCAGTTACGGGGCAGGTTCTGAAGCTTTCTTT
CASSYGAGSEAFF
>TRBV5-1|many|TRBD2|TRBJ2-3
TGCGCCAGCAGCTTGGATATCGGCGGGAGGCTCGGAGATACGCAGTATTTT
CASSLDIGGRLGDTQYF
>TRBV20-1|few|-|TRBJ2-3
TGCAGTGCCCGTAGCGGCTTCACAGATACGCAGTATTTT
CSARSGFTDTQYF
>TRBV4-3|few|-|TRBJ1-1
TGCGCCAGCAGCCAAGATATAAATAGCTCTGAGGCTTTCTTT
CASSQDINSSEAFF
>TRBV5-1|many|-|TRBJ1-1
TGCGCCAGCAGCCTACCAGGACAGTTGGCTGAAGCTTTCTTT
CASSLPGQLAEAFF
>TRBV20-1|-|-|TRBJ2-3
TGCAGTGCTGGAGCTTCTAGCACAGATACGCAGTATTTT
CSAGASSTDTQYF
>TRBV6-2/TRBV6-3|few|-|TRBJ2-7
TGTGCCAGCAGTCTGCTCGCGGGGGCTACCTACGAGCAGTACTTC
CASSLLAGATYEQYF
>TRBV4-1|-|-|TRBJ1-6
TGCGCCAGCAGCCTATGGGACACTGATAATTCACCCCTCCACTTT
CASSLWDTDNSPLHF
>TRBV5-4|few|TRBD1|TRBJ1-2
TGTGCCATGACGACAGGGCCTAACTATGGCTACACCTTC
CAMTTGPNYGYTF
>TRBV5-6|few|-|TRBJ2-3
TGTGCCAGCAGCTTGGTTTCGGGATTAGATACGCAGTATTTT
CASSLVSGLDTQYF
>TRBV11-2|few|-|TRBJ2-1
TGTGCCAGCAGCTTTCGCGGGGACCACTCCTACAATGAGCAGTTCTTC
CASSFRGDHSYNEQFF
>TRBV6-5|-|TRBD1|TRBJ1-1
TGTGCCAGCAGGTACAGGGGGCGGGACACTGAAGCTTTCTTT
CASRYRGRDTEAFF
>TRBV7-3|-|TRBD1|TRBJ2-2
TGTGCCAGCAGCTTAACGACAGGGGCACACACCGGGGAGCTGTTTTTT
CASSLTTGAHTGELFF
>TRBV4-1|-|TRBD1|TRBJ2-1
TGCGCCAGCAGCCAAGAGGGTAGGACAGGGAGAAATGAGCAGTTCTTC
CASSQEGRTGRNEQFF
>TRBV7-2|many|-|TRBJ1-3
TGTGCCAGCAGCTTAGCGGGGGGGATTACAGGGCTCTCTGGAAACACCATATATTTT
CASSLAGGITGLSGNTIYF
>TRBV6-1|few|-|TRBJ2-7
TGTGCCAGCAGTGAGTCTATAGGGGCGGAGGGTTACGAGCAGTACTTC
CASSESIGAEGYEQYF
>TRBV5-1|-|-|TRBJ2-2
TGCGCCAGCAGGGGGGCTAGCGACACCGGGGAGCTGTTTTTT
CASRGASDTGELFF
>TRBV7-8|many|TRBD2|TRBJ2-7
TGTGCCAGCAGCTCAACTGGTAGCGGGAGTCGGGCCTACGAGCAGTACTTC
CASSSTGSGSRAYEQYF
>TRBV20-1|few|TRBD2|TRBJ2-3
TGCAGTGCTAGAGATAATAGTCGGACTAGCAGAGATACGCAGTATTTT
CSARDNSRTSRDTQYF
>TRBV28|-|TRBD1|TRBJ2-5
TGTGCCAGCAGTTTAACAGGACAGGGGCAGACCCAGTACTTC
CASSLTGQGQTQYF
>TRBV7-9|few|-|TRBJ1-4
TGTGCCAGCAGCCCAGTGGGGGCAACTAATGAAAAACTGTTTTTT
CASSPVGATNEKLFF